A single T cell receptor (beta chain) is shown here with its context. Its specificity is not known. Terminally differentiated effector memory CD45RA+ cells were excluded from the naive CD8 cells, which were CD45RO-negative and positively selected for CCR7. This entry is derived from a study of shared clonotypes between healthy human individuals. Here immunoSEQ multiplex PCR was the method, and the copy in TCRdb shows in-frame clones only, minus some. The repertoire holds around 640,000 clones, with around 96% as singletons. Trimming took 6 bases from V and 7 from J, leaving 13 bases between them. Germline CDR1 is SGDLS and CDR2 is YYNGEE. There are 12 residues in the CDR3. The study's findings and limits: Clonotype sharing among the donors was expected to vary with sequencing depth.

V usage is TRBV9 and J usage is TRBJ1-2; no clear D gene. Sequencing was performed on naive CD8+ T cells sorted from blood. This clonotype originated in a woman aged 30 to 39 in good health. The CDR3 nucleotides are TGTGCCAGCAACTTAGACCCGGGTGGCTACACCTTC. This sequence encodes CASNLDPGGYTF. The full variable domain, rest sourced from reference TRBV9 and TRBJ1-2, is DSGVTQTPKHLITATGQRVTLRCSPRSGDLSVYWYQQSLDQGLQFLIQYYNGEERAKGNILERFSAQQFPDLHSELNLSSLELGDSALYFCASNLDPGGYTFGSGTRLTVV.